This T cell receptor beta chain emerged from a study of T cells in Graves' hyperthyroidism and ophthalmopathy. This clonotype was seen only a few times. What it binds is unknown. V lost 5 bases, J lost 2 bases, and 16 bases lay in between. CDR3 length equals 16 residues. The diagnostic basis comprised clinical symptoms, serum thyroxine and TRAb, thyroid ultrasound and orbital computed tomography. Study findings and constraints: Ophthalmopathy was model-predicted a median about 6.9 months pre-onset.

The TCR beta CDR3 regions underwent amplification using RNA transcripts as the source. TCR CDR3 regions were first amplified by RT-PCR with HTBI primers. TCRdb passed the multiplex PCR reads through MiXCR, listing each CDR3 protein once. The profile shows fewer than 900,000 distinct CDR3 sequences, around 19% of them singletons. Sample: blood. The chain recombines TRBV12-3 or TRBV12-4 with TRBJ1-3; D may be TRBD1 (5 bases). This sequence was found in a woman between 45 and 60 years old with Graves' hyperthyroidism that later progressed to Graves' ophthalmopathy. DNA for the CDR3: TGTGCCAGCAGTCTATTCGGACATATCACTGGAAACACCATATATTTT. This codes for CASSLFGHITGNTIYF.